This record covers a single T cell receptor beta chain. Its antigen is still unknown. These data come from a study of vaccination effects on CD4 cells after COVID-19. Findings and limits, study-wide: Healthy vaccinees' vaccine-induced clones included only 1 of 255 cross-reacting with common cold coronaviruses.

There are 15 residues in the CDR3. The germline V gene encodes CDR1 SGDLS and CDR2 YYNGEE. Trimming left V 1 base short and J 0 bases short, with 8 bases between. Antigen-specific CD4+ T cells expanded by the ViraFEST assay with viral peptide pools were then sequenced. Following an approximately ten-day culture, CD4+ T cells were purified. BNT162b2 vaccine or mRNA-1273 vaccine was given to participants in two doses. Vaccine recipients lacked prior SARS-CoV-2 infection and had negative nucleocapsid antibodies. The researchers cultured around 2 million PBMC per well with around 9.2 IU/ml IL-2 and approximately 9.3 ug/ml peptides. IL-2 medium was substituted for half the medium on days 3 and 7. Using immunoSEQ multiplex PCR, the repertoire was profiled, and TCRdb retains in-frame clones only, with some absent. Of about 69,000 clones listed, around 70% were seen once; the top ten hold around 1.5%.

V gene TRBV9 combines with J gene TRBJ1-3; TRBD1 might be the D (5 bases). This receptor was taken from a human donor who received a COVID-19 vaccine. This material consisted of CD4+ T cells from PBMCs cultured with HCoV-229E spike peptides, taken after COVID-19 vaccination. Written as DNA, the CDR3 is TGTGCCAGCAGCGTACAGGGCAGCTCTGGAAACACCATATATTTT. Translated, it gives CASSVQGSSGNTIYF. Supplemented by reference TRBV9 and TRBJ1-3, the full variable domain reads DSGVTQTPKHLITATGQRVTLRCSPRSGDLSVYWYQQSLDQGLQFLIQYYNGEERAKGNILERFSAQQFPDLHSELNLSSLELGDSALYFCASSVQGSSGNTIYFGEGSWLTVV.